This TCR beta chain was sequenced in a study of human T cells and chemical hapten exposure. Turning to the study itself: From small differences in pooled library volume came most of the variation in per-sample TCR yields. Study observations and caveats: Sensitizing to DPC left TCRs with a frequency above 1 in 1000 unaltered.

Remarks on this clonotype: Antigen specificity is unknown.

Indicated time point: healthy volunteer bleed at 2 weeks. From whole blood left unfractionated, total RNA was extracted. The authors' processing: A per-sample median of around 100,000 TCRs was observed, with counts ranging from 23,224 to 690,600. MiXCR, applied by TCRdb to the RACE reads, yields one record per CDR3 protein. The V and J calls come from TCRdb's annotation, not from the publication. The repertoire includes 25,000 to 35,000 distinct CDR3 sequences, around 7.4% of them detected once, and around a tenth sits in the top ten. V dropped 0 bases and J dropped 3; count of bases not matched to a gene: 5. Per germline, CDR1 SGHRS and CDR2 YFSETQ. The CDR3 extends over 15 amino acids.

Sequenced: whole blood. This chain connects TRBV5-1 to TRBJ2-5; TRBD1 matches 7 bases. The TCR comes from a human donor in good health. Some clones in this sample may be carry-over from other donors' samples. The CDR3 DNA is TGCGCCAGCAGCTTGGGGGACAGCGGAGAAGAGACCCAGTACTTC. Residues: CASSLGDSGEETQYF.